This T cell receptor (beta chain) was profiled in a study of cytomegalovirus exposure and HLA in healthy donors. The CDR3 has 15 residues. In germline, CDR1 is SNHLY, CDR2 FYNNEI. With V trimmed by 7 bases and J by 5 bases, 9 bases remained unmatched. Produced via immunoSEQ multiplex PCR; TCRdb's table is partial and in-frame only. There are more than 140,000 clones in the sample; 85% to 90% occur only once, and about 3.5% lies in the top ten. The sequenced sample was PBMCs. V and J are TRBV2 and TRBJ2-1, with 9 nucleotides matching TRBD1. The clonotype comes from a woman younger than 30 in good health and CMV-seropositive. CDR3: CASTLLGTGNNEQFF. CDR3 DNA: TGTGCCAGCACCCTACTAGGGACAGGGAACAATGAGCAGTTCTTC.